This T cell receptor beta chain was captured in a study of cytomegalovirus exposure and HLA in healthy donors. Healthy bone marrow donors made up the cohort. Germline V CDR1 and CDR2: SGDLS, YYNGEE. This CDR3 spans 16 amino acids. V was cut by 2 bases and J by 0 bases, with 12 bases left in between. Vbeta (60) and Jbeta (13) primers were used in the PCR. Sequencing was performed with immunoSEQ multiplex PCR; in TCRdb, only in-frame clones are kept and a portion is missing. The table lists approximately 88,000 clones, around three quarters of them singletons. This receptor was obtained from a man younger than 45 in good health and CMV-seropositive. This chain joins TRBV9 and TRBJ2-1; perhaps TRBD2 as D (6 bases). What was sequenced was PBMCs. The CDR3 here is CASSVGGSSSYNEQFF. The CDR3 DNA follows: TGTGCCAGCAGCGTCGGGGGTTCTAGCTCCTACAATGAGCAGTTCTTC.